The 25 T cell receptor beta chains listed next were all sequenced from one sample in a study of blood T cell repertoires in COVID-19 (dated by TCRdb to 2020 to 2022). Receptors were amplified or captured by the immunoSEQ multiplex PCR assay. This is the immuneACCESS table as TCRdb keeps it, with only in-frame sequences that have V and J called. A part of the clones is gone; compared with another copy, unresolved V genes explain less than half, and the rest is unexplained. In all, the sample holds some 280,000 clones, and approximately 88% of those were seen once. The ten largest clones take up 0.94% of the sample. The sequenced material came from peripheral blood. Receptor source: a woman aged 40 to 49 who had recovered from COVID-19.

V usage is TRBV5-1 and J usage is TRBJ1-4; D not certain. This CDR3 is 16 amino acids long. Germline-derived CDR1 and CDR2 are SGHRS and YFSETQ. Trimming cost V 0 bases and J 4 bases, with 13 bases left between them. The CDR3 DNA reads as TGCGCCAGCAGCTTGGGTCTGGGCTTAGTTAATGAAAAACTGTTTTTT. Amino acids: CASSLGLGLVNEKLFF.

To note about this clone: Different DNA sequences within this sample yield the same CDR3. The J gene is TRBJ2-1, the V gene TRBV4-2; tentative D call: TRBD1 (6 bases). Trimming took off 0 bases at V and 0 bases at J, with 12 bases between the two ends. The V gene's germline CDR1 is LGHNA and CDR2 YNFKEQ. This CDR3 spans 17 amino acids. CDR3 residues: CASSQDLGGSSYNEQFF. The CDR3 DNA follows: TGTGCCAGCAGCCAAGATCTAGGGGGTAGCTCCTACAATGAGCAGTTCTTC.

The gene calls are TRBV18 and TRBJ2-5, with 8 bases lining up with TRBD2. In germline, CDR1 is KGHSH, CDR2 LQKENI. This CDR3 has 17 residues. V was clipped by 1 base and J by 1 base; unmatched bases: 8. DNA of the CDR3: TGTGCCAGCTCACCACTTCTCCCACTAGCGGCCCAAGAGACCCAGTACTTC. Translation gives CASSPLLPLAAQETQYF.

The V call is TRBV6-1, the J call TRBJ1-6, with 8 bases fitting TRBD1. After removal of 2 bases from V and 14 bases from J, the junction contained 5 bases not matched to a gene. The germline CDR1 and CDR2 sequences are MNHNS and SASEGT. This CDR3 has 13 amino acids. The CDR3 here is CASSEQGAGSLHF. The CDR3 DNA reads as TGTGCCAGCAGTGAACAGGGGGCGGGATCCCTCCACTTT.

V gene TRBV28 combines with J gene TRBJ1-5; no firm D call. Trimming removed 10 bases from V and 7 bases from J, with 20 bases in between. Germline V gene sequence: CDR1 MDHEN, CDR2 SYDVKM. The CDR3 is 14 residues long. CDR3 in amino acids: CATGVVPTGQPQHF. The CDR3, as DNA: TGTGCCACCGGGGTTGTTCCAACGGGCCAGCCCCAGCATTTT.

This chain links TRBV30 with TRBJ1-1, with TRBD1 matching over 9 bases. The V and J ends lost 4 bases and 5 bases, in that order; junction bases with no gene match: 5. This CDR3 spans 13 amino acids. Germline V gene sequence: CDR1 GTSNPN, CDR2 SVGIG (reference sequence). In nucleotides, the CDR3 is TGTGCCTGGACTCAGGACAGGGGTACTGAAGCTTTCTTT. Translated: CAWTQDRGTEAFF.

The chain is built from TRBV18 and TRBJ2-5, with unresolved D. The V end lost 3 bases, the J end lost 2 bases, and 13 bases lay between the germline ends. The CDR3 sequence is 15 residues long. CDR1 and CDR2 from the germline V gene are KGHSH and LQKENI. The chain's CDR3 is CASSPRLGPQETQYF. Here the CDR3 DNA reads TGTGCCAGCTCACCCCGACTCGGCCCTCAAGAGACCCAGTACTTC.

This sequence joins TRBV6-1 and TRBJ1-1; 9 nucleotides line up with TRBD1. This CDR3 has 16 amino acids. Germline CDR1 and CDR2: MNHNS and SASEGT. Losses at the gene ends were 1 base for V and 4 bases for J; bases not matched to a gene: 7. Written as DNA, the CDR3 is TGTGCCAGCAGTGAAGGGACAGGGGTTGGGAGCACTGAAGCTTTCTTT. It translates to CASSEGTGVGSTEAFF.

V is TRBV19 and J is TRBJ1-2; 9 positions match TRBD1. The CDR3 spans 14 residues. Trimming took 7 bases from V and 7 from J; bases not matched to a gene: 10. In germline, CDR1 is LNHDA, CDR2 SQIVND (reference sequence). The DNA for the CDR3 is TGTGCCAGTACCCACCCACAGGGGGCGGCTGGCTACACCTTC. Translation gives CASTHPQGAAGYTF.

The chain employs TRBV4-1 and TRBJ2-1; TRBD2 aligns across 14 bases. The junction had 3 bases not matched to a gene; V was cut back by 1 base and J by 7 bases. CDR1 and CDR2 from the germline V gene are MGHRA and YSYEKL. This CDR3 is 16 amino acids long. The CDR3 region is CASSQGLAGGPNEQFF. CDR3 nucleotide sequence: TGCGCCAGCAGCCAAGGACTAGCGGGAGGGCCGAATGAGCAGTTCTTC.

The CDR3 is CASSQSLAGGSDTQYF. CDR3 coding DNA: TGCGCCAGCAGCCAGTCCCTAGCGGGGGGGTCAGATACGCAGTATTTT. The J gene is TRBJ2-3, the V gene TRBV4-1; TRBD2 aligns across 12 bases. The V and J ends lost 3 bases and 4 bases, in that order; junction bases with no gene match: 5. There are 16 residues in the CDR3. Germline V lookup: CDR1 MGHRA, CDR2 YSYEKL.

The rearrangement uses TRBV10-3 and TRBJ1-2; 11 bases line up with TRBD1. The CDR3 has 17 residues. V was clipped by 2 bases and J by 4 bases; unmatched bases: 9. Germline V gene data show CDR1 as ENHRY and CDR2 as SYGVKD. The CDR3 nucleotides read TGTGCCATCAGTGAGCATGGACAGGGGGCGGTGGGCTATGGCTACACCTTC. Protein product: CAISEHGQGAVGYGYTF.

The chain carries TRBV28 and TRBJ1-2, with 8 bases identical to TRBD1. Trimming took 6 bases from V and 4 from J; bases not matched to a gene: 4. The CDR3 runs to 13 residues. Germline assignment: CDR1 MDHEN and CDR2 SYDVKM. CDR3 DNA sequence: TGTGCCAGCAGGGACAGGGCCGGCTATGGCTACACCTTC. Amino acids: CASRDRAGYGYTF.

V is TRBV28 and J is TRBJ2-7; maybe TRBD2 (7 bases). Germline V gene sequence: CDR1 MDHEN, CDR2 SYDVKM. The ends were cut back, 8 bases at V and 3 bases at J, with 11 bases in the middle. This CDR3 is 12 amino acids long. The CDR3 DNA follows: TGTGCCAGCCGGGGGGCAAACTACGAGCAGTACTTC. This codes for CASRGANYEQYF.

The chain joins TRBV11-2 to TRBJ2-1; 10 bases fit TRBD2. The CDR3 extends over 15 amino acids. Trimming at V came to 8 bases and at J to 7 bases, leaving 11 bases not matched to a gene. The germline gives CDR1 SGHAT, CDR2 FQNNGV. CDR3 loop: CASVGSGRAGNEQFF. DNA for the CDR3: TGTGCCAGCGTCGGGAGCGGGAGGGCCGGGAATGAGCAGTTCTTC.

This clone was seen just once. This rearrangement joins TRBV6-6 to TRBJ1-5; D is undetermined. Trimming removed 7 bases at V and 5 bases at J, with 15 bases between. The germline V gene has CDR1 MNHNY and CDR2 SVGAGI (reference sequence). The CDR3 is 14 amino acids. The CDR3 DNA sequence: TGTGCCAGCAAGGAAGCAGGCCCCTATCAGCCCCAGCATTTT. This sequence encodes CASKEAGPYQPQHF.

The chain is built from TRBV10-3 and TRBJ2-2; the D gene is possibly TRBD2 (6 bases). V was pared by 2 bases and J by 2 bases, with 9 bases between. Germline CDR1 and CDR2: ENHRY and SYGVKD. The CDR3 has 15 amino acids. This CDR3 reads CAISERETNTGELFF. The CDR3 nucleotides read TGTGCCATCAGTGAGCGGGAGACAAACACCGGGGAGCTGTTTTTT.

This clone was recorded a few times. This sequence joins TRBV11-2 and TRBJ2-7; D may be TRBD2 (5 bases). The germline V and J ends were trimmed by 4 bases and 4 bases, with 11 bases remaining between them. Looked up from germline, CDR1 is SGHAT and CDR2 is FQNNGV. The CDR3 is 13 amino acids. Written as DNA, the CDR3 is TGTGCCAGCAGCTGGGGAACTAGTTACGAGCAGTACTTC. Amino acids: CASSWGTSYEQYF.

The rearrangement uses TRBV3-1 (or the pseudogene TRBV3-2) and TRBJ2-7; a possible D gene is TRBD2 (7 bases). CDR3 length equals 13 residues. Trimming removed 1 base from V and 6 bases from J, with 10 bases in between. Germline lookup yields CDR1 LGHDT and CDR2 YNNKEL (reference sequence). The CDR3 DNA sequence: TGTGCCAGCAGCCAAGGGGGGGGGCGCGAGCAGTACTTC. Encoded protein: CASSQGGGREQYF.

The CDR3 bases are TGTGCCAGCAGGGACAGGGGCAGCACAGATACGCAGTATTTT. Its translation is CASRDRGSTDTQYF. The chain is built from TRBV28 and TRBJ2-3; 9 nucleotides align to TRBD1. CDR3 length equals 14 residues. Germline assignment: CDR1 MDHEN and CDR2 SYDVKM. Unmatched junction bases numbered 1, after V lost 6 bases and J lost 0 bases.

CDR3 in amino acids: CASSGEDLHF. CDR3 DNA: TGTGCCAGCTCGGGAGAGGACCTCCACTTT. This chain joins TRBV18 and TRBJ1-6, with D hard to call. CDR3 length equals 10 residues. The V end was cut by 6 bases, the J end by 15 bases, with 9 bases between. Germline assignment: CDR1 KGHSH and CDR2 LQKENI.

The CDR3, as DNA: TGTGCCAGTAGCGAACAGGGTTGGGAAAAACTGTTTTTT. It translates to CASSEQGWEKLFF. The chain employs TRBV19 and TRBJ1-4; perhaps TRBD1 as D (6 bases). Germline V gene data show CDR1 as LNHDA and CDR2 as SQIVND (reference sequence). V was pared by 6 bases and J by 8 bases, with 13 bases between. This CDR3 is built from 13 residues.

CDR3 coding DNA: TGTGCCATCAGTGAGTCAGAGACAGGCTACTACGAGCAGTACTTC. It translates to CAISESETGYYEQYF. The V call is TRBV10-3, the J call TRBJ2-7, with a possible D match to TRBD1 (6 bases). V was pared by 0 bases and J by 3 bases, with 12 bases between. The CDR3 consists of 15 residues. The V gene's germline CDR1 is ENHRY and CDR2 SYGVKD.

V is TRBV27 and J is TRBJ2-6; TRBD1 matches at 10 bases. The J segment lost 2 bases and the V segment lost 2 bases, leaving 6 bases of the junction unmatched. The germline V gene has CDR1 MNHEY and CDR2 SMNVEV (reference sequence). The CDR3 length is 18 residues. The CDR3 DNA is TGTGCCAGCAGTTTAGTAGGGGGACAGGGGACTGGGGCCAACGTCCTGACTTTC. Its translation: CASSLVGGQGTGANVLTF.

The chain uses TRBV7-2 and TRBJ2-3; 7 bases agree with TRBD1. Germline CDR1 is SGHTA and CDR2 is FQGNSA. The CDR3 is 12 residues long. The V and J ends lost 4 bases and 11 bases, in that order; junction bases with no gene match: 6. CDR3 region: CASSSDRVVQYF. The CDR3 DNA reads TGTGCCAGCAGCTCCGACAGGGTTGTGCAGTATTTT.